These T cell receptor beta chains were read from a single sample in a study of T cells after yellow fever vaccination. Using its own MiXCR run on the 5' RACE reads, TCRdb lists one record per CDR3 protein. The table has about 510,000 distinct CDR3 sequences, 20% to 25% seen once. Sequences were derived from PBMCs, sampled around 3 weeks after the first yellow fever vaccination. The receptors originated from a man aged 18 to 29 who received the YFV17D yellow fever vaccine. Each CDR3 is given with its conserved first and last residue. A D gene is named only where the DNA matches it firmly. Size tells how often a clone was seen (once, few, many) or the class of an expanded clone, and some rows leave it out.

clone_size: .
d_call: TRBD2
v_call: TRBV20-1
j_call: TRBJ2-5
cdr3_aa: CSASAGGMGETQYF
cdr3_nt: TGCAGTGCTAGTGCGGGGGGGATGGGAGAGACCCAGTACTTC

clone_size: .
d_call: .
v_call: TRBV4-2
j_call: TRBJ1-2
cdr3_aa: CASSQDRDAYGYTF
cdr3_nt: TGTGCCAGCAGCCAAGACCGGGACGCCTATGGCTACACCTTC

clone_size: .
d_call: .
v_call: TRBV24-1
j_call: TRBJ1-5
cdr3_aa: CATSGGPKQPQHF
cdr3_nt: TGTGCCACCAGTGGGGGGCCAAAGCAGCCCCAGCATTTT

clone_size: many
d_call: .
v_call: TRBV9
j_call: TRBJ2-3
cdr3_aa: CASSVSGSRTDTQYF
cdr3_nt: TGTGCCAGCAGCGTAAGCGGGTCCCGCACAGATACGCAGTATTTT

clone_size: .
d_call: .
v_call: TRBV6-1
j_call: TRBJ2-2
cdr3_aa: CASTGGTMGSGELFF
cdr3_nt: TGTGCCAGCACGGGCGGGACGATGGGGTCCGGGGAGCTGTTTTTT

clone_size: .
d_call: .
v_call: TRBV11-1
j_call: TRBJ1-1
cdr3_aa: CASSLFAVLNTEAFF
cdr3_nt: TGTGCCAGCAGCCTTTTTGCGGTCTTGAACACTGAAGCTTTCTTT

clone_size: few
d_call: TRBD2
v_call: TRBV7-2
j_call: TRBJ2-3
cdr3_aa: CASSLVAGVADTQYF
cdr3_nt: TGTGCCAGCAGCTTAGTTGCGGGGGTTGCAGATACGCAGTATTTT

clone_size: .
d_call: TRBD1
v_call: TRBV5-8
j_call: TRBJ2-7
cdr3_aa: CASSGKGQGTYEQYF
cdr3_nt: TGTGCCAGCAGCGGGAAGGGACAGGGAACATACGAGCAGTACTTC

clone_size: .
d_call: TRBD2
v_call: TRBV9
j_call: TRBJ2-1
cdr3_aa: CASSPRSGSRNEQFF
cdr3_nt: TGTGCCAGCAGCCCTCGGAGCGGGAGCCGCAATGAGCAGTTCTTC

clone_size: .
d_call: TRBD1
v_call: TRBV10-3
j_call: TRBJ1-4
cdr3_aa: CASGRQGLDEKLFF
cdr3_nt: TGTGCCAGCGGGAGACAGGGGTTGGATGAAAAACTGTTTTTT

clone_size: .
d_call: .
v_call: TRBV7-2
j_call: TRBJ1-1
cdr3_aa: CAISLGLLCSEAFF
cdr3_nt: TGTGCCATCAGCCTTGGGCTCCTCTGCAGTGAAGCTTTCTTT

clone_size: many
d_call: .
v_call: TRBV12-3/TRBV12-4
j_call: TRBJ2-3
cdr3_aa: CASSPGVGTQYF
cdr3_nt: TGTGCCAGCAGCCCCGGGGTAGGAACGCAGTATTTT

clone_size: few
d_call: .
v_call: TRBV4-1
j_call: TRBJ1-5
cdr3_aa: CASSPFMGGNQPQHF
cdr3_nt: TGCGCCAGCAGCCCCTTTATGGGTGGCAATCAGCCCCAGCATTTT

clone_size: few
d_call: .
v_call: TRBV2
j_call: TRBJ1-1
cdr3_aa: CAREFRAEAFF
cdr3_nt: TGTGCCAGGGAATTCAGGGCTGAAGCTTTCTTT

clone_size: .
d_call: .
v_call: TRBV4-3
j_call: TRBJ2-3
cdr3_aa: CASSQDRNGRGSTDTQYF
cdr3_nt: TGCGCCAGCAGCCAAGACCGCAATGGGCGGGGCAGCACAGATACGCAGTATTTT

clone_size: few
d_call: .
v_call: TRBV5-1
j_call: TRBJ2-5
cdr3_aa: CASSLRDPRETQYF
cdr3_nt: TGCGCCAGCAGCTTGAGGGACCCGAGAGAGACCCAGTACTTC

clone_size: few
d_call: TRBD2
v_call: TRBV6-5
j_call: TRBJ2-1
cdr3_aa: CASSYDSGGGNEQFF
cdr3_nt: TGTGCCAGCAGTTACGATAGCGGGGGCGGCAATGAGCAGTTCTTC

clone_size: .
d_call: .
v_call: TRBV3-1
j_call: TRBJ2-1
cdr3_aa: CASSQKRVDWMAYNEQFF
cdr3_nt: TGTGCCAGCAGCCAAAAGAGGGTAGACTGGATGGCCTACAATGAGCAGTTCTTC

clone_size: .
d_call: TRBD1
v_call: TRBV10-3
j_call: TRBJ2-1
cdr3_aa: CAISITGDSYNEQFF
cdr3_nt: TGTGCCATCAGTATTACAGGGGACTCCTACAATGAGCAGTTCTTC

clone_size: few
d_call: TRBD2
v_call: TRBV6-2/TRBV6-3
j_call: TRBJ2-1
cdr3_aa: CASSRGTAGVYNEQFF
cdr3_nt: TGTGCCAGCAGTCGAGGAACGGCGGGGGTCTACAATGAGCAGTTCTTC

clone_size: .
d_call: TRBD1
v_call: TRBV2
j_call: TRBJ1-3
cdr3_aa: CASRATGENTIYF
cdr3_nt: TGTGCCAGCAGGGCTACAGGGGAAAACACCATATATTTT

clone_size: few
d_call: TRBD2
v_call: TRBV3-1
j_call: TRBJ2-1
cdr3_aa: CASSQDRASGNSYNEQFF
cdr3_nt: TGTGCCAGCAGCCAAGATAGGGCTAGCGGAAATTCCTACAATGAGCAGTTCTTC

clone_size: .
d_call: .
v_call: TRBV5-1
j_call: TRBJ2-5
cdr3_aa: CASSGGPGRGETQYF
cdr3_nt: TGCGCCAGCAGTGGGGGTCCAGGCCGGGGTGAGACCCAGTACTTC

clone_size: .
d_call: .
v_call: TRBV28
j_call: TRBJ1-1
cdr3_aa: CASSFSGQRNTEAFF
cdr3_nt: TGTGCCAGCAGTTTCTCTGGACAGAGGAACACTGAAGCTTTCTTT

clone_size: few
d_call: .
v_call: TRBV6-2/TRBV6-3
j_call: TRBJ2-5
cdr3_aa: CASADQGETQYF
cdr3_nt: TGTGCCAGCGCCGACCAGGGGGAGACCCAGTACTTC

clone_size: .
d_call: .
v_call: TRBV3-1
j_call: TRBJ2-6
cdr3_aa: CASSQTAGTSGANVLTF
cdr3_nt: TGTGCCAGCAGCCAAACAGCGGGTACCTCTGGGGCCAACGTCCTGACTTTC

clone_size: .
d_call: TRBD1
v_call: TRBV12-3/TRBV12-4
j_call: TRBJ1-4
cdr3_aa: CASLGTGNLDNEKLFF
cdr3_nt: TGTGCCAGCCTAGGGACAGGGAATTTGGATAATGAAAAACTGTTTTTT

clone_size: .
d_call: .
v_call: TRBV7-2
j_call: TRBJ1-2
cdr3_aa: CASSLSPNRGGGGYTF
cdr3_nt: TGTGCCAGCAGCTTATCCCCGAACCGGGGGGGAGGTGGCTACACCTTC

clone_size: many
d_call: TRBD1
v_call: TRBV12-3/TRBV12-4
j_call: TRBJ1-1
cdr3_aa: CASSLGTGNTEAFF
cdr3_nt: TGTGCCAGCAGTTTGGGGACAGGGAACACTGAAGCTTTCTTT

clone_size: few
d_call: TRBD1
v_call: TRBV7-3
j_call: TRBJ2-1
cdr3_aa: CASSLTGQSFSYNEQFF
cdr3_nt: TGTGCCAGCAGCTTAACGGGACAGAGTTTTTCCTACAATGAGCAGTTCTTC

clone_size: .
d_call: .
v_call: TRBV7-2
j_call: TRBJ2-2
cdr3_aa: CANSFRGGNTGELFF
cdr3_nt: TGTGCCAACAGCTTTAGGGGGGGGAACACCGGGGAGCTGTTTTTT

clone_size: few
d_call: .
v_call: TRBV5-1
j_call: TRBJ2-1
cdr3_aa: CASQQGYRGSYNEQFF
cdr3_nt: TGCGCCAGTCAGCAGGGTTACAGAGGCTCCTACAATGAGCAGTTCTTC

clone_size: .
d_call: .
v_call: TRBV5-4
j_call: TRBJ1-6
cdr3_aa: CASSLPDNSPLHF
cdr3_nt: TGTGCCAGCAGCTTGCCGGATAATTCACCCCTCCACTTT

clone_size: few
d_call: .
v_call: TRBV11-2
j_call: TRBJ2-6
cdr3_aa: CASSFTDSGANVLTF
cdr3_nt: TGTGCCAGCAGCTTCACCGACTCTGGGGCCAACGTCCTGACTTTC

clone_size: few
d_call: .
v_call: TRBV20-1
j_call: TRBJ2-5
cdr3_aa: CSAKGETQYF
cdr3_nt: TGCAGTGCTAAAGGGGAGACCCAGTACTTC

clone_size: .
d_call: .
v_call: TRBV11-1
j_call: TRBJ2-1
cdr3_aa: CASSFVTGSSWNEQFF
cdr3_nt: TGTGCCAGCAGCTTTGTCACAGGATCCTCTTGGAATGAGCAGTTCTTC

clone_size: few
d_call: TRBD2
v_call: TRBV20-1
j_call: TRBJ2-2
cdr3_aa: CSARGLPYAGDTGELFF
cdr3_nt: TGCAGTGCTAGAGGTCTCCCATACGCGGGAGACACCGGGGAGCTGTTTTTT

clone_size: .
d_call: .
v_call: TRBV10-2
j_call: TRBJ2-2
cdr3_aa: CASSEGLSVGELFF
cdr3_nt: TGCGCCAGCAGTGAAGGGCTTTCAGTGGGGGAGCTGTTTTTT

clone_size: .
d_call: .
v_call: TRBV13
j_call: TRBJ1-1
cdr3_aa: CASSFTDDNTEAFF
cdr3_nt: TGTGCCAGCAGCTTTACAGATGACAACACTGAAGCTTTCTTT

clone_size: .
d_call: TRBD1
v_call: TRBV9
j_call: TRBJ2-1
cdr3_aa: CASTKFDREMFF
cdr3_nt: TGTGCCAGCACCAAGTTCGACAGGGAGATGTTCTTC